The 28 T cell receptor beta chains given below trace back to one sample, sequenced in a study of cytotoxic CD8 clonotypes in ibrutinib-treated CLL. The repertoire was sequenced with immunoSEQ multiplex PCR; TCRdb's copy has only in-frame clones and lacks some. The sample shows tens of thousands of clones, roughly two thirds of them seen only once. This specimen was PBMCs, taken at disease progression, from a patient treated with ibrutinib. The receptors were sampled from a human donor with chronic lymphocytic leukemia.

This chain joins TRBV7-9 and TRBJ1-4; no clear D. CDR1 and CDR2 from the germline V gene are SEHNR and FQNEAQ (reference sequence). The CDR3 is made up of 13 amino acids. V lost 5 bases, J lost 5 bases, and 9 bases lay in between. CDR3 sequence reads: CASSIWRNEKLFF. DNA for the CDR3: TGTGCCAGCAGCATATGGAGGAATGAAAAACTGTTTTTT. The full variable domain, with the rest looked up from reference TRBV7-9 and TRBJ1-4, is DTGVSQNPRHKITKRGQNVTFRCDPISEHNRLYWYRQTLGQGPEFLTYFQNEAQLEKSRLLSDRFSAERPKGSFSTLEIQRTEQGDSAMYLCASSIWRNEKLFFGSGTQLSVL.

V is TRBV28 and J is TRBJ2-5; D is unresolved. The CDR3 consists of 16 residues. Germline-derived CDR1 and CDR2 are MDHEN and SYDVKM. Trimming pared 5 bases from V and 5 bases from J, leaving 21 bases between. The DNA of the CDR3 is TGTGCCAGCAGTATTTCTAAAGTAGATGTGGGGGAGACCCAGTACTTC. Protein sequence: CASSISKVDVGETQYF.

This chain links TRBV2 with TRBJ1-4; weak D call: TRBD1 (6 bases). V lost 7 bases to trimming and J lost 8 bases, with 14 bases between them. This CDR3 has 13 residues. Germline CDR1 reads SNHLY; CDR2 reads FYNNEI. The CDR3 region is CASKRGQQEKLFF. For the CDR3, the DNA is TGTGCCAGCAAACGGGGGCAACAAGAAAAACTGTTTTTT.

This clone turned up a few times. The rearrangement joins TRBV5-6 to TRBJ2-7, with D perhaps assigned TRBD1 or TRBD2 (6 bases each). Trimming removed 3 bases at V and 7 bases at J, with 17 bases between. Germline assignment: CDR1 SGHDT and CDR2 YYEEEE. CDR3 length: 14 residues. The CDR3 region is CASSYGRDNEEQYF. The CDR3 DNA is TGTGCCAGCAGCTACGGGCGGGACAACGAGGAGCAGTACTTC.

In this sample, this clone turned up a few times. The chain carries TRBV5-1 and TRBJ1-2; D gene uncertain. This CDR3 spans 13 amino acids. V lost 0 bases and J 4 bases, leaving 7 bases between the germline ends. Germline CDR1 is SGHRS and CDR2 is YFSETQ. As DNA, the CDR3 is TGCGCCAGCAGCTTGGACAACCGCTATGGCTACACCTTC. Residues: CASSLDNRYGYTF.

This chain links TRBV5-6 with TRBJ1-1; possibly TRBD1 for D (6 bases). The CDR3 runs 14 residues. Trimming removed 2 bases from V and 2 bases from J, with 10 bases in between. Germline CDR1 and CDR2: SGHDT and YYEEEE. The CDR3 DNA is TGTGCCAGCAGCTTACAGGGTTTCAACACTGAAGCTTTCTTT. Protein sequence: CASSLQGFNTEAFF.

The rearrangement links TRBV6-5 to TRBJ2-3; 7 nucleotides agree with TRBD2. V gave up 2 bases and J gave up 6 bases; unmatched junction bases: 5. Germline-derived CDR1 and CDR2 are MNHEY and SVGAGI. This CDR3 contains 14 residues. CDR3 in amino acids: CASSYGEGGDTQYF. The CDR3 DNA reads TGTGCCAGCAGTTACGGGGAGGGCGGGGATACGCAGTATTTT.

The chain links TRBV11-2 to TRBJ1-2; TRBD1 might be the D (5 bases). The CDR3 extends over 12 amino acids. CDR1 and CDR2 (germline): SGHAT, FQNNGV. V dropped 3 bases and J dropped 8 bases, with 10 bases sitting between them. CDR3 protein: CASSLVGTGYTF. The CDR3 DNA is TGTGCCAGCAGCTTGGTGGGGACGGGCTACACCTTC.

This chain joins TRBV19 and TRBJ1-2; no clear D. This CDR3 spans 11 amino acids. Per germline, CDR1 LNHDA and CDR2 SQIVND (reference sequence). The V end was cut by 7 bases, the J end by 4 bases, with 7 bases between. The CDR3 spells CASTSLYGYTF. CDR3 sequence (DNA): TGTGCCAGTACCTCCCTCTATGGCTACACCTTC.

In regard to this clone: Different DNA sequences within this sample yield the same CDR3. The chain couples TRBV4-2 to TRBJ2-3; D ambiguous. Germline CDR1 reads LGHNA; CDR2 reads YNFKEQ. V lost 0 bases and J 2 bases, leaving 9 bases between the germline ends. CDR3 size: 15 residues. The CDR3 here is CASSQDLRITDTQYF. The CDR3 DNA reads as TGTGCCAGCAGCCAAGATCTGAGGATCACAGATACGCAGTATTTT.

This sequence joins TRBV19 and TRBJ1-5; no reliable D call. Germline CDR1 LNHDA, CDR2 SQIVND (reference sequence). This CDR3 is built from 16 residues. Trimming stripped 1 base from V and 2 bases from J, with 12 bases between. The CDR3 loop reads CASSIVGSGGNQPQHF. CDR3 coding DNA: TGTGCCAGTAGTATAGTAGGCAGTGGTGGCAATCAGCCCCAGCATTTT.

The chain uses TRBV4-2 and TRBJ1-4; D remains unclear. Trimming stripped 0 bases from V and 5 bases from J, with 16 bases between. Germline loops: CDR1 LGHNA, CDR2 YNFKEQ. This CDR3 region has 17 residues. CDR3 protein: CASSQERRQAGNEKLFF. CDR3 sequence (DNA): TGTGCCAGCAGCCAAGAGCGAAGGCAAGCGGGGAATGAAAAACTGTTTTTT.

V gene TRBV27 combines with J gene TRBJ1-4; 8 bases map to TRBD1. There are 17 residues in the CDR3. V was clipped by 10 bases and J by 8 bases; unmatched bases: 21. Germline assignment: CDR1 MNHEY and CDR2 SMNVEV (reference sequence). For the CDR3, the DNA is TGTGCCACAAAGGGGAACGCCGGTGGACAGGGTCGAGAAAAACTGTTTTTT. Translation: CATKGNAGGQGREKLFF.

This chain links TRBV18 with TRBJ1-1, with D possibly being TRBD1 (6 bases). CDR3 length: 14 amino acids. V shed 5 bases and J shed 1 base, with 11 bases lying between them. Germline CDR1 and CDR2: KGHSH and LQKENI. CDR3 in amino acids: CASSAGESNTEAFF. The DNA of the CDR3 is TGTGCCAGCTCAGCAGGGGAATCGAACACTGAAGCTTTCTTT. The whole variable domain, filled in from reference TRBV18 and TRBJ1-1, reads NAGVMQNPRHLVRRRGQEARLRCSPMKGHSHVYWYRQLPEEGLKFMVYLQKENIIDESGMPKERFSAEFPKEGPSILRIQQVVRGDSAAYFCASSAGESNTEAFFGQGTRLTVV.

V and J are TRBV10-3 and TRBJ2-7; 8 positions match TRBD1. The CDR3 length is 15 residues. V trimming: 0 bases; J trimming: 3 bases; junction bases outside the gene matches: 4. Germline loops: CDR1 ENHRY, CDR2 SYGVKD. CDR3 loop: CAISESGQGNYEQYF. The CDR3, as DNA: TGTGCCATCAGTGAGTCAGGACAGGGCAACTACGAGCAGTACTTC.

This clone was seen a handful of times. The J gene is TRBJ1-6, the V gene TRBV7-9, with unresolved D. The germline V gene encodes CDR1 SEHNR and CDR2 FQNEAQ (reference sequence). Trimming left V 5 bases short and J 10 bases short, with 12 bases between. CDR3 length: 13 amino acids. The CDR3 loop is CASSPDGSSPLHF. The CDR3 DNA sequence: TGTGCCAGCAGCCCGGACGGCTCGTCACCCCTCCACTTT. The full variable domain, rest sourced from reference TRBV7-9 and TRBJ1-6, is DTGVSQNPRHKITKRGQNVTFRCDPISEHNRLYWYRQTLGQGPEFLTYFQNEAQLEKSRLLSDRFSAERPKGSFSTLEIQRTEQGDSAMYLCASSPDGSSPLHFGNGTRLTVT.

The gene calls are TRBV5-4 and TRBJ2-7; no firm D call. This CDR3 comprises 14 residues. Germline V CDR1 and CDR2: SGHNT, YYREEE (reference sequence). V shed 0 bases and J shed 2 bases, with 9 bases lying between them. This chain's CDR3 is CASSLGSATYEQYF. In DNA form, the CDR3 reads TGTGCCAGCAGCTTGGGGTCAGCAACCTACGAGCAGTACTTC.

V gene TRBV6-5 combines with J gene TRBJ1-4; a possible D gene is TRBD1 (5 bases). V was cut by 6 bases and J by 6 bases, with 11 bases left in between. Germline assignment: CDR1 MNHEY and CDR2 SVGAGI. The CDR3 sequence is 13 residues long. The chain's CDR3 is CASRRGSDEKLFF. DNA of the CDR3: TGTGCCAGCAGACGGGGGAGCGATGAAAAACTGTTTTTT.

This chain links TRBV5-1 with TRBJ2-4; D possibly corresponds to TRBD1 (7 bases). Germline V gives CDR1 SGHRS, CDR2 YFSETQ. CDR3 length equals 16 residues. The germline V and J ends were trimmed by 3 bases and 1 base, with 14 bases remaining between them. DNA for the CDR3: TGCGCCAGCAGCTCCACGACAGGGAGGGCCAAAAACATTCAGTACTTC. This gives the protein CASSSTTGRAKNIQYF.

Only one count was recorded for this clone. The chain employs TRBV6-5 and TRBJ1-2; D perhaps matches TRBD1 (5 bases). Germline-derived CDR1 and CDR2 are MNHEY and SVGAGI. Trimming removed 3 bases from V and 4 bases from J, with 15 bases in between. CDR3 length: 15 amino acids. CDR3 bases: TGTGCCAGCAGTTATGGAGACAGCATTTTCTATGGCTACACCTTC. Encoded protein: CASSYGDSIFYGYTF.

This clone occurred a few times. The V call is TRBV30, the J call TRBJ1-2; 7 bases align to TRBD1. CDR1 and CDR2 from the germline V gene are GTSNPN and SVGIG (reference sequence). V trimming: 3 bases; J trimming: 4 bases; junction bases outside the gene matches: 8. This CDR3 region has 14 residues. CDR3 nucleotide sequence: TGTGCCTGGAGGCGACAGGGCTTCGCCTATGGCTACACCTTC. Its protein is CAWRRQGFAYGYTF.

This chain joins TRBV4-3 and TRBJ1-2, with D tentatively TRBD1 (5 bases). The CDR3 length is 15 residues. Germline V gene lookup returns CDR1 LGHNA and CDR2 YSLEER. Trimming shortened V by 1 base and J by 3 bases, and 12 bases separated the two germline ends. The CDR3 DNA reads as TGCGCCAGCAGCCAAGCGCAGGGCTGGGACTATGGCTACACCTTC. It is translated as CASSQAQGWDYGYTF.

The sample holds a few counts of this clone. The rearrangement joins TRBV5-1 to TRBJ1-2; maybe TRBD1 (6 bases). The V gene's germline CDR1 is SGHRS and CDR2 YFSETQ. V was clipped by 4 bases and J by 7 bases, with 11 bases between them. The CDR3 loop spans 12 amino acids. CDR3: CASSAGALGYTF. The DNA for the CDR3 is TGCGCCAGCAGCGCAGGGGCACTTGGCTACACCTTC. The complete variable domain, with remaining parts taken from reference TRBV5-1 and TRBJ1-2, reads KAGVTQTPRYLIKTRGQQVTLSCSPISGHRSVSWYQQTPGQGLQFLFEYFSETQRNKGNFPGRFSGRQFSNSRSEMNVSTLELGDSALYLCASSAGALGYTFGSGTRLTVV.

This clone is a singleton in its sample. The chain is built from TRBV19 and TRBJ2-1, with D possibly being TRBD1 (6 bases). V lost 3 bases and J 9 bases, leaving 12 bases between the germline ends. Germline CDR1 LNHDA, CDR2 SQIVND (reference sequence). The CDR3 is made up of 13 amino acids. The CDR3 DNA reads TGTGCCAGTAGTATGAGGGACACGGGTGAGCAGTTCTTC. Encoded protein: CASSMRDTGEQFF.

This clone was detected only a few times. This chain joins TRBV7-9 and TRBJ2-7; tentative D call: TRBD2 (6 bases). The CDR3 sequence is 16 residues long. V was shortened by 5 bases and J by 2 bases, with 19 bases between the two germline ends. Germline CDR1 reads SEHNR; CDR2 reads FQNEAQ (reference sequence). This chain's CDR3 is CASSRASTSGAYEQYF. Written as DNA, the CDR3 is TGTGCCAGCAGCCGCGCCTCGACATCGGGGGCCTACGAGCAGTACTTC.

The genes are TRBV4-1 and TRBJ2-5; D remains unclear. The CDR3 extends over 11 amino acids. Germline V lookup: CDR1 MGHRA, CDR2 YSYEKL. The V and J ends lost 0 bases and 5 bases respectively, with 1 base between them. The CDR3 DNA reads as TGCGCCAGCAGCCAAGACGAGACCCAGTACTTC. It translates to CASSQDETQYF.

This clone turned up a few times. CDR3 in amino acids: CASSMTFGAITDTQYF. DNA for the CDR3: TGTGCCAGTAGCATGACATTTGGGGCCATTACAGATACGCAGTATTTT. The rearrangement joins TRBV19 to TRBJ2-3, with D possibly TRBD1 on 5 matching bases. The germline V gene encodes CDR1 LNHDA and CDR2 SQIVND (reference sequence). V shed 6 bases and J shed 3 bases, with 19 bases lying between them. The CDR3 runs to 16 residues.

The rearrangement uses TRBV2 and TRBJ1-5; unclear D gene. The CDR3 totals 14 residues. Germline CDR1 SNHLY, CDR2 FYNNEI. The ends were cut back, 1 base at V and 5 bases at J, with 9 bases in the middle. The CDR3 DNA sequence: TGTGCCAGCAGTGAAGGTTTTAGGGATCAGCCCCAGCATTTT. It codes for CASSEGFRDQPQHF.